The 9 T cell receptor beta chains below all came from one sample that was sequenced in a study of regulatory T cells in long-lasting Graves disease. The time point is: newly diagnosed GD, antithyroid drugs for less than 3 months. Construction of the TCR library relied on RNA isolated from PBMCs. Construction of TCR beta libraries relied on iRepertoire HTBI primers and on Arm-PCR targeting CDR3 regions. TCRdb reprocessed the multiplex PCR reads via MiXCR and lists one record per CDR3 protein. The sample lists 450,000 to 600,000 distinct CDR3 sequences, 15% to 20% seen once, with more than 9% in the top ten. These sequences were also reported in another study, on T cells in Graves' hyperthyroidism and ophthalmopathy.

Specimen: peripheral blood mononuclear cells (PBMCs), collected at new diagnosis, from a patient treated with antithyroid drugs. Every receptor here comes from a man aged 40-49 years with Graves disease.

In its sample, this clonotype was seen a few times. V is TRBV6-5 and J is TRBJ2-7; a possible D gene is TRBD1 (6 bases). Germline CDR1 and CDR2: MNHEY and SVGAGI. The CDR3 consists of 18 residues. V lost 0 bases and J lost 0, with 18 bases in between. CDR3 loop: CASSYSRNLWDNSYEQYF. The CDR3 DNA follows: TGTGCCAGCAGTTACTCGCGAAATCTTTGGGACAACTCCTACGAGCAGTACTTC.

This clonotype was seen a handful of times. The chain uses TRBV29-1 and TRBJ2-5, with D tentatively TRBD2 (6 bases). Trimming pared 4 bases from V and 5 bases from J, leaving 17 bases between. The length of the CDR3 is 14 residues. Per the germline V gene, CDR1 is SQVTM and CDR2 is ANQGSEA. CDR3 coding DNA: TGCAGCGTTGGAAGGAGCGGGCCTTCGGAGACCCAGTACTTC. Translating it yields CSVGRSGPSETQYF.

This clonotype was seen at least ten times. This chain uses TRBV28 with TRBJ1-5; D may be TRBD1 (5 bases). The length of the CDR3 is 15 residues. With 3 bases removed from V and 5 bases from J, the gap between germline ends came to 14 bases. The V gene's germline CDR1 is MDHEN and CDR2 SYDVKM. CDR3 sequence (DNA): TGTGCCAGCAGTTTTCTTCAGGGTGGGCATCAGCCCCAGCATTTT. This encodes CASSFLQGGHQPQHF. Full variable domain (missing parts from reference TRBV28 and TRBJ1-5): DVKVTQSSRYLVKRTGEKVFLECVQDMDHENMFWYRQDPGLGLRLIYFSYDVKMKEKGDIPEGYSVSREKKERFSLILESASTNQTSMYLCASSFLQGGHQPQHFGDGTRLSIL.

As regards this clonotype: A read error is likely here: a far larger clone is one base away. This chain links TRBV11-2 with TRBJ2-1, with D unclear. Per germline, CDR1 SGHAT and CDR2 FQNNGV. The CDR3 length is 12 residues. Trimming stripped 5 bases from V and 10 bases from J, with 12 bases between. Here the CDR3 reads CASSQRAYEQFF. CDR3 in DNA: TGTGCCAGCAGCCAGAGAGCCTACGAGCAGTTCTTC.

This clonotype has ten or more counts. V is TRBV7-9 and J is TRBJ2-1, with D hard to call. CDR3 length: 13 residues. With 5 bases removed from V and 10 bases from J, the gap between germline ends came to 15 bases. Germline CDR1 reads SEHNR; CDR2 reads FQNEAQ (reference sequence). In DNA form, the CDR3 reads TGTGCCAGCAGCCCAAGGACCCACGGGGAGCAGTTCTTC. Translated: CASSPRTHGEQFF.

Worth noting for this clonotype: A much larger clone sits a single nucleotide away, making a read error possible. The chain uses TRBV7-9 and TRBJ2-5, with D perhaps TRBD2 (7 bases). Per the germline V gene, CDR1 is SEHNR and CDR2 is FQNEAQ (reference sequence). The length of the CDR3 is 15 residues. The CDR3 DNA follows: TGTGCTAGCAGCATAAGGGGGGGCTACAGCGAGACCCAGTACTTC. This encodes CASSIRGGYSETQYF. Together with reference TRBV7-9 and TRBJ2-5, the CDR3 gives the full variable domain: DTGVSQNPRHKITKRGQNVTFRCDPISEHNRLYWYRQTLGQGPEFLTYFQNEAQLEKSRLLSDRFSAERPKGSFSTLEIQRTEQGDSAMYLCASSIRGGYSETQYFGPGTRLLVL.

CDR3 protein: CASSPRDRANEQYF. In DNA, the CDR3 is TGTGCCAGCAGCCCCCGGGACAGGGCTAACGAGCAGTACTTC. The V and J genes are TRBV9 and TRBJ2-7; TRBD1 matches 9 bases. Trimming removed 4 bases from V and 5 bases from J; junction bases left unmatched: 7. Germline V lookup: CDR1 SGDLS, CDR2 YYNGEE. This CDR3 has 14 residues.

Many counts were recorded for this clonotype. The chain recombines TRBV18 with TRBJ1-2; D is unclear. The CDR3 is 14 residues long. The germline V gene encodes CDR1 KGHSH and CDR2 LQKENI. Between the trimmed V and J ends, which lost 3 bases and 7 bases, there was a span of 15 bases. CDR3 residues: CASSPVFEVPGYTF. In DNA form, the CDR3 reads TGTGCCAGCTCACCCGTCTTTGAGGTCCCTGGCTACACCTTC.

This clonotype came up many times. The V and J genes are TRBV7-2 and TRBJ2-5; 10 bases match TRBD2. The V gene end was trimmed by 1 base and the J gene end by 7 bases; junction bases not matched to a gene: 9. Looked up from germline, CDR1 is SGHTA and CDR2 is FQGNSA. CDR3 length: 16 amino acids. The CDR3 loop reads CASSLGVSGRSATQYF. The CDR3, as DNA: TGTGCCAGCAGCTTAGGGGTTAGCGGGAGGAGCGCGACCCAGTACTTC.